This TCR beta chain was documented in a study of CD8 T cells in ankylosing spondylitis. Broader study findings: Ankylosing spondylitis blood seemed to carry a telltale TCR beta motif made of fewer than 10 highly homologous variants. The clones that were linked to disease were reported to be significantly enriched in matched synovial fluid samples from ankylosing spondylitis patients.

Scientists made TCR beta libraries using quantitative 5'-RACE with molecular barcodes. TCRdb analysed the 5' RACE reads with MiXCR anew, one entry per CDR3 protein. The sample records some 95,000 distinct CDR3 sequences, approximately 9% being singletons. This CDR3 region has 10 residues. Trimming pared 6 bases from V and 5 bases from J, leaving 2 bases between. This clonotype was seen ten or more times. Its specificity is unknown. The TCR comes from a male donor with ankylosing spondylitis or in good health (not recorded which). V usage is TRBV12-3 or TRBV12-4 and J usage is TRBJ1-3, with D uncertain. The sequenced material came from blood, either unsorted or a sorted T cell fraction (not recorded which). CDR3 region: CASSRNTIYF. CDR3 sequence (DNA): TGTGCCAGCAGCCGAAACACCATATATTTT.